A single TCR beta chain is shown here with its context. This clonotype was seen ten or more times. What this receptor recognizes is not known. The record has no base qualities; no much larger clone is one base away. V drops 3 bases and J drops 0 bases, leaving 7 bases in between. Its CDR3 holds 13 amino acids, cysteine through phenylalanine. Left in the record is the CDR3 DNA by itself, 39 bases read in frame from the first base. For CDR1 and CDR2, the germline V gene (reference sequence) lists DFQATT and SNEGSKA. Sample time point, as interpreted from the label and publication: sample taken at primary tumor resection. The donors were more than 65 patients from the lung TRACERx cohort who had early-stage, untreated non-small cell lung cancer. Without any cell sorting, TCR sequencing was performed on whole RNA extracted either from tumor and nontumor lung tissue or from cryopreserved PBMC samples. A patient was chosen for TCR sequencing only when enough RNA was available from at least two tumor regions. A lung pathologist reviewed the tumor and adjacent nontumor lung specimens before the specimens were selected.

The library was obtained by 5' RACE. TCRdb names NextSeq 500 as the instrument used. The TCR library protocol attached a unique molecular identifier to each TCR cDNA molecule to allow correction of PCR and sequencing errors. For the original study's pipeline: Decombinator tools were used for TCR identification, UMI-based error correction and CDR3 extraction. Expanded TCRs were defined as those above a frequency of 2 per 1,000, corresponding to the top 1% of the tumor frequency distribution. Expanded tumor TCRs statistically deemed absent (corrected P<0.05) from at least one tumor region were classed as regional, and all other expanded tumor TCRs were classed as ubiquitous. Renyi diversity was calculated using the R vegan package after each repertoire was subsampled 100 times to 5,000 TCRs. To build CDR3 similarity networks, amino acid triplet string-kernel similarity was used, and CDR3s were connected when their pairwise similarity was above 0.82. The public reads were reanalyzed by TCRdb: fastp trimming at Q25, MiXCR alignment, in-frame beta chains only. Rows merge per CDR3 protein into single entries with the most common DNA and genes. TCRdb, not the original authors, processed these V and J calls. For this sample the table gives about 9,200 distinct CDR3 sequences, of which 4% to 6% were detected only once. Together, the top ten hold approximately 15% of the sample.

The data were taken from a study of spatial heterogeneity in lung cancer (dated 2019 in TCRdb). As for the study more broadly: Beta-chain transcripts were consistently detected in greater numbers than alpha-chain transcripts, which likely reflects a higher abundance of beta-chain transcripts. In tumor regions, TCR transcript counts showed a strong correlation with a T cell transcriptional module score derived from matched bulk RNA-seq. In the raw uncorrected reads, each unique combination of TCR and UMI appeared on average more than ten times. In non-small cell lung cancer, the study made a quantitative comparison of TCR alpha and beta repertoires among multiple tumor regions, matched nontumor lung and blood. Nonsynonymous mutation counts, determined by whole-exome sequencing of tumor tissue, were related to features of the TCR repertoire. Both alpha and beta chains were TCR-sequenced in samples taken at surgery, namely 220 tumor regions, 63 to 70 matched nontumor lung samples and 50 to 60 PBMC samples.

What the study reported, not specific to this receptor: The tumor nonsynonymous mutation count correlated with the number of expanded intratumoral alpha and beta TCRs. Confirming at a functional level the hypothesis that regional TCRs recognize regional mutations was considered to require additional single-cell paired TCR alpha and beta sequencing. TCR-seq coverage of tumor T cells was estimated to be only 7% to 7.5% for alpha chains and more than 11% for beta chains. Counts of ubiquitous and regional expanded TCRs correlated with counts of ubiquitous and regional nonsynonymous mutations, respectively.

The TCR originated in a female donor with early-stage non-small cell lung cancer. The V gene is TRBV20-1 and the J gene is TRBJ2-3; the D gene is possibly TRBD1, with 5 bases matching. Sequences were derived from lung tumor tissue, sampled at surgery. CDR3 reads: CSASPGSTDTQYF. The DNA is TGCAGTGCTAGTCCAGGGAGCACAGATACGCAGTATTTT.